This TCR beta chain was retrieved from a study of CD8+ T cells in alopecia areata. Study in general: C3H/HeJ donors aged roughly 6-13 months with spontaneous alopecia supplied skin grafted onto roughly 7-11-week-old female C3H/HeJ mice. Study observations and caveats: Whereas mice showed it more clearly, TCR sharing across patients was murkier, possibly because of HLA. Resident alphabeta T cells of normal skin are also sequenced in scalp samples. In lesional scalp, particularly from alopecia totalis/universalis, clonality was higher than in normal scalp.

Investigators isolated RNA and reverse transcribed it into cDNA to act as the sequencing template. Sequenced by immunoSEQ multiplex PCR; TCRdb stores in-frame clones only, minus some. This set yields over 95 clones and no singletons; the top ten hold approximately 67%. Germline V gives CDR1 NNHDY, CDR2 SYVADS. This CDR3 has 14 amino acids. Cells from pooled cutaneous lymph nodes were sorted by CD4, CD8alpha, NKG2D, NKG2ACE and other markers. About this clone: The antigen is undetermined. The gene names here belong to mouse. The sequenced fragment ends 4 residues before the CDR3 boundary, so the rest is inferred from the germline J gene.

The source is a C3H/HeJ mouse with alopecia areata. As its MHC haplotype, the strain has H2-k. The sequenced sample consisted of CD8+ T cells sorted from a lymph node. V gene TRBV13-3 combines with J gene TRBJ2-7, with 9 bases fitting TRBD2. CDR3 bases read: TGTGCCAGCAGTAACTGGGGGGTCTCGTAT. Protein product: CASSNWGVSY. The whole CDR3 region reads CASSNWGVSYEQYF.